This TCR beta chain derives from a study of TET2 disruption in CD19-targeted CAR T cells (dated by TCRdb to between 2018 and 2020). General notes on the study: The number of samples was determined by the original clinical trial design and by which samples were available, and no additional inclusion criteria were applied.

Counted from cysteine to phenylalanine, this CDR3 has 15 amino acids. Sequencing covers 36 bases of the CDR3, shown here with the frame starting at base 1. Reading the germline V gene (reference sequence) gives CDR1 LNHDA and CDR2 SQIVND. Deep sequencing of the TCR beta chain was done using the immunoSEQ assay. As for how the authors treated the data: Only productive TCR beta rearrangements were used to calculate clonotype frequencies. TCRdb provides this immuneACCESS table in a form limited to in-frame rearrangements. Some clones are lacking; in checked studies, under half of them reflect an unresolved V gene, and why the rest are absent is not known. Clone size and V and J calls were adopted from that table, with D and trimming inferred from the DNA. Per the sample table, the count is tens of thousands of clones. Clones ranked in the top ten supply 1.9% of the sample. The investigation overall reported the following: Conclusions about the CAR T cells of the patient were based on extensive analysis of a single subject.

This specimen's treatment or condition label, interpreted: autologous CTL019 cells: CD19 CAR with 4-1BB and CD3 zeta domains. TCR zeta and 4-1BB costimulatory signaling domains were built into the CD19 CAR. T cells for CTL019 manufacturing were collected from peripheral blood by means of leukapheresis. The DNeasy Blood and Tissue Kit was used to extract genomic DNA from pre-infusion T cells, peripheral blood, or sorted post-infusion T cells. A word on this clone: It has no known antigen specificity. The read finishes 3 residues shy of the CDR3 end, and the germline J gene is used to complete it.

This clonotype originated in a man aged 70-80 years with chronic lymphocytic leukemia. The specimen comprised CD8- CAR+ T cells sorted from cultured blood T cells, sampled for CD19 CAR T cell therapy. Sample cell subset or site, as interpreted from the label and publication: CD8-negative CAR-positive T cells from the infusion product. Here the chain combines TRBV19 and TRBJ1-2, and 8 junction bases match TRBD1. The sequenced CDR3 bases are TGTGCCAGTAGTAACCCCGGGACAGGCTCCTACGAC. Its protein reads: CASSNPGTGSYD. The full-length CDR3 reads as CASSNPGTGSYDYTF.